These T cell receptor beta chains were read from a single sample in a study of T cells after posttransplantation cyclophosphamide. Profiled with immunoSEQ multiplex PCR; TCRdb holds only in-frame clones, not every one. The repertoire consists of about 14,000 clones, none detected only once. The specimen comprised PBMCs, sampled 950 to 1,200 days after allogeneic stem cell transplant with posttransplant cyclophosphamide. The receptors derive from a female patient in her forties or fifties who received an allogeneic stem cell transplant from a related donor, was CMV-positive, and had no GVHD. The graft donor may be the source of some T cells. Both conserved end residues are part of each CDR3. A D gene is named only where the DNA matches it firmly. Clone size is shown for a subset of rows, as once, few, many or a class of expanded clone.

NA	TRBV7-2	many	15	TRBJ1-3	CASSLATGTGNTIYF	TGTGCCAGCAGCTTAGCTACAGGGACTGGAAACACCATATATTTT
TRBD1	TRBV5-1	many	13	TRBJ2-1	CASSDRDNNEQFF	TGCGCCAGCAGCGACAGGGACAACAATGAGCAGTTCTTC
NA	TRBV4-2	few	14	TRBJ2-5	CASSQPPEAETQYF	TGTGCCAGCAGCCAACCCCCAGAAGCGGAGACCCAGTACTTC
NA	TRBV15	few	12	TRBJ1-5	CATSKSGQPQHF	TGTGCCACCAGCAAGAGCGGTCAGCCCCAGCATTTT
NA	TRBV2	NA	15	TRBJ1-5	CASSESHSPNQPQHF	TGTGCCAGCAGTGAAAGTCACAGCCCCAATCAGCCCCAGCATTTT
NA	TRBV7-8	many	17	TRBJ2-2	CASSPHTSGTRGGELFF	TGTGCCAGCAGCCCCCATACATCGGGGACTCGCGGCGGGGAGCTGTTTTTT
NA	TRBV21-1	few	18	TRBJ1-4	CASSKIGSNFATNEKLFF	TGTGCCAGCAGCAAAATTGGTTCGAACTTTGCAACTAATGAAAAACTGTTTTTT
TRBD1	TRBV27	many	17	TRBJ1-5	CASSSGKTGTGNQPQHF	TGTGCCAGCAGCTCTGGGAAGACAGGGACAGGCAATCAGCCCCAGCATTTT
TRBD1	TRBV4-1	NA	17	TRBJ2-7	CASSLGWRDRGHHEQYF	TGCGCCAGCAGCCTAGGTTGGAGGGACAGGGGGCACCACGAGCAGTACTTC
TRBD2	TRBV4-2	many	18	TRBJ2-7	CASSQDVSGGPGSYEQYF	TGTGCCAGCAGCCAAGATGTCAGCGGGGGGCCTGGATCCTACGAGCAGTACTTC
NA	TRBV6-1	many	12	TRBJ1-4	CATRRGGRQLFF	TGTGCCACCCGGCGGGGGGGCCGTCAACTGTTTTTT
NA	TRBV27	many	12	TRBJ2-7	CASSSLVNEQYF	TGTGCCAGCAGTTCCTTAGTGAACGAGCAGTACTTC
NA	TRBV4-1	many	13	TRBJ1-1	CASSINPNTEAFF	TGCGCCAGCAGCATAAATCCCAACACTGAAGCTTTCTTT
NA	TRBV2	many	15	TRBJ2-1	CASSELGGSYNEQFF	TGTGCCAGCAGTGAGCTCGGGGGCTCCTACAATGAGCAGTTCTTC
TRBD1	TRBV6-5	NA	14	TRBJ1-2	CASSYRQGGYGYTF	TGTGCCAGCAGTTACCGGCAGGGGGGCTATGGCTACACCTTC
NA	TRBV10-3	many	11	TRBJ2-7	CAISSRYEQYF	TGTGCCATCAGCTCCCGTTACGAGCAGTACTTC
TRBD1	TRBV5-1	many	18	TRBJ1-2	CASSFLPMDRGGGDGYTF	TGCGCCAGCAGCTTTCTCCCGATGGACAGGGGAGGGGGAGATGGCTACACCTTC
NA	TRBV7-2	many	16	TRBJ1-3	CASSLEFPFSGNTIYF	TGTGCCAGCAGCTTAGAATTTCCCTTCTCTGGAAACACCATATATTTT
TRBD1	TRBV9	NA	15	TRBJ2-7	CASIFGQGTAYEQYF	TGTGCCAGTATCTTCGGACAGGGGACGGCATACGAGCAGTACTTC
NA	TRBV11-2	NA	17	TRBJ1-6	CASSLTNPSVYNSPLHF	TGTGCCAGCAGCTTAACAAATCCCAGTGTTTATAATTCACCCCTCCACTTT
NA	TRBV19	many	14	TRBJ1-2	CASSTVAGVYGYTF	TGTGCCAGTAGTACGGTGGCAGGGGTCTATGGCTACACCTTC
NA	TRBV5-4	many	15	TRBJ2-7	CASSLDGLVPYEQYF	TGTGCCAGCAGCTTGGACGGTCTAGTTCCCTACGAGCAGTACTTC
NA	TRBV5-4	NA	14	TRBJ2-7	CASSLRPTGYEQYF	TGTGCCAGCAGCTTAAGACCAACCGGGTACGAGCAGTACTTC